Each of the 26 T cell receptor beta chains below was sequenced from the same sample in a study of blood T cell repertoires in COVID-19. Using immunoSEQ multiplex PCR, the repertoire was profiled, and TCRdb retains in-frame clones only, with some absent. The profile shows a few hundred thousand clones, 88% of them singletons. The sample taken for sequencing was PBMCs or T cells enriched from blood (not recorded which). The source of these receptors is a woman in her 40s with acute COVID-19.

The chain employs TRBV5-6 and TRBJ2-3; a weak D match, TRBD2 (6 bases). The ends were cut back, 4 bases at V and 4 bases at J, with 19 bases in the middle. Germline V gene sequence: CDR1 SGHDT, CDR2 YYEEEE. CDR3 length: 16 residues. The CDR3 loop is CASSQETSGFADTQYF. The CDR3 bases are TGTGCCAGCAGCCAAGAGACTAGTGGGTTTGCAGATACGCAGTATTTT.

V and J are TRBV27 and TRBJ2-3; D possibly corresponds to TRBD1 (5 bases). The V gene's germline CDR1 is MNHEY and CDR2 SMNVEV (reference sequence). The ends were cut back, 2 bases at V and 1 base at J, with 16 bases in the middle. The CDR3 runs to 17 residues. This CDR3 reads CASSLVQGARGTDTQYF. Here the CDR3 DNA reads TGTGCCAGCAGTTTAGTTCAAGGGGCCCGCGGCACAGATACGCAGTATTTT.

The chain uses TRBV6-5 and TRBJ1-2; 8 bases fit TRBD1. The CDR3 consists of 13 residues. Germline CDR1 is MNHEY and CDR2 is SVGAGI. Unmatched junction bases numbered 7, after V lost 6 bases and J lost 7 bases. The CDR3 bases are TGTGCCAGCAGCGACAGGGGAAACAGTGGCTACACCTTC. It encodes CASSDRGNSGYTF.

This chain joins TRBV7-9 and TRBJ1-1; D remains unclear. CDR1 and CDR2 from the germline V gene are SEHNR and FQNEAQ (reference sequence). The CDR3 contains 12 residues. Trimming cost V 2 bases and J 11 bases, with 12 bases left between them. CDR3 loop: CASSLPQDAAFF. The CDR3 nucleotides are TGTGCCAGCAGCTTACCCCAAGATGCGGCTTTCTTT.

The CDR3 reads CASSLLERVANTSGTQYF. DNA of the CDR3: TGCGCCAGCAGCTTATTGGAGCGGGTCGCTAATACTTCAGGGACCCAGTACTTC. V is TRBV5-1 and J is TRBJ2-5; perhaps TRBD2 as D (6 bases). The germline gives CDR1 SGHRS, CDR2 YFSETQ. This CDR3 has 18 residues. Trimming took 2 bases from V and 7 from J, leaving 27 bases between them.

The table lists this clone with many counts. This sequence joins TRBV11-2 and TRBJ1-1; TRBD1 agrees at 9 bases. The CDR3 extends over 16 amino acids. CDR1 and CDR2 (germline): SGHAT, FQNNGV. V was clipped by 5 bases and J by 4 bases; unmatched bases: 11. CDR3 nucleotide sequence: TGTGCCAGCAGCCAATCCCGGACAGGGGTGGCCACTGAAGCTTTCTTT. It is translated as CASSQSRTGVATEAFF.

CDR3 bases: TGTGCCAGCATCCCGACAGGGAGAGAGACCCAGTACTTC. Protein product: CASIPTGRETQYF. The rearrangement joins TRBV7-9 to TRBJ2-5, with 7 bases that match TRBD1. Germline V CDR1 and CDR2: SEHNR, FQNEAQ (reference sequence). Trimming removed 7 bases from V and 4 bases from J; junction bases left unmatched: 6. The CDR3 runs to 13 residues.

This chain connects TRBV9 to TRBJ2-5; D is undetermined. The germline CDR1 and CDR2 sequences are SGDLS and YYNGEE. The CDR3 consists of 15 residues. Trimming shortened V by 0 bases and J by 5 bases, and 14 bases separated the two germline ends. The CDR3 sequence: CASSVAGRFWETQYF. The CDR3 nucleotides are TGTGCCAGCAGCGTAGCAGGCAGATTCTGGGAGACCCAGTACTTC.

The chain combines TRBV24-1 with TRBJ2-5, with TRBD1 matching 9 bases. The CDR3 sequence is 16 residues long. Germline V lookup: CDR1 KGHDR, CDR2 SFDVKD. The V gene end was trimmed by 2 bases and the J gene end by 6 bases; junction bases not matched to a gene: 9. CDR3: CATSDSQGAPVQTQYF. The CDR3 nucleotides read TGTGCCACCAGTGATTCACAGGGGGCGCCGGTACAGACCCAGTACTTC.

As regards this clone: The sample has other DNA sequences that encode this CDR3 too. V is TRBV19 and J is TRBJ1-5; 9 bases are shared with TRBD1. CDR1 LNHDA and CDR2 SQIVND come from the germline V gene (reference sequence). The CDR3 consists of 13 residues. The ends lost 6 bases at V and 5 bases at J; junction bases unmatched: 2. The CDR3 loop reads CASSRTGDQPQHF. The CDR3 bases are TGTGCCAGTAGCCGGACAGGGGATCAGCCCCAGCATTTT.

V and J are TRBV7-9 and TRBJ1-6; D remains ambiguous. V was pared by 4 bases and J by 9 bases, with 13 bases between. The V gene's germline CDR1 is SEHNR and CDR2 FQNEAQ (reference sequence). The CDR3 is 14 amino acids. The CDR3 is CASSSQLEGSPLHF. The CDR3, as DNA: TGTGCCAGCAGCTCACAGCTGGAGGGTTCACCCCTCCACTTT. Looking up the rest from reference TRBV7-9 and TRBJ1-6 gives the full variable domain: DTGVSQNPRHKITKRGQNVTFRCDPISEHNRLYWYRQTLGQGPEFLTYFQNEAQLEKSRLLSDRFSAERPKGSFSTLEIQRTEQGDSAMYLCASSSQLEGSPLHFGNGTRLTVT.

This chain links TRBV24-1 with TRBJ2-1; D may be TRBD1 (5 bases). The germline gives CDR1 KGHDR, CDR2 SFDVKD. V lost 5 bases to trimming and J lost 3 bases, with 13 bases between them. The length of the CDR3 is 15 residues. In DNA form, the CDR3 reads TGTGCCACCAGTGGTGGGGCAGCTATCTACAATGAGCAGTTCTTC. This translates into CATSGGAAIYNEQFF.

The CDR3 region is CASSLYLALGTGELFF. DNA for the CDR3: TGTGCCAGCAGCTTATATCTAGCGTTGGGCACCGGGGAGCTGTTTTTT. V and J are TRBV5-6 and TRBJ2-2; maybe TRBD2 (6 bases). The germline V gene has CDR1 SGHDT and CDR2 YYEEEE. Trimming took 2 bases from V and 4 from J, leaving 15 bases between them. The CDR3 length is 16 residues.

The CDR3 DNA sequence: TGTGCCAGTAGTATTCCTCGGGAGGGGAAAACTGAAGCTTTCTTT. Translating gives CASSIPREGKTEAFF. This chain links TRBV19 with TRBJ1-1, with D possibly TRBD1 on 5 matching bases. The CDR3 is made up of 15 amino acids. CDR1 and CDR2 from the germline V gene are LNHDA and SQIVND (reference sequence). V was clipped by 3 bases and J by 5 bases, with 16 bases between them. Together with reference TRBV19 and TRBJ1-1, the CDR3 gives the full variable domain: DGGITQSPKYLFRKEGQNVTLSCEQNLNHDAMYWYRQDPGQGLRLIYYSQIVNDFQKGDIAEGYSVSREKKESFPLTVTSAQKNPTAFYLCASSIPREGKTEAFFGQGTRLTVV.

The chain joins TRBV6-2 or TRBV6-3 to TRBJ1-2; D gene unclear. Germline V gene lookup returns CDR1 MNHEY and CDR2 SVGEGT. Trimming removed 6 bases at V and 4 bases at J, with 6 bases between. CDR3 length equals 11 residues. CDR3 in amino acids: CASSRVYGYTF. The CDR3 DNA reads as TGTGCCAGCAGCAGAGTCTATGGCTACACCTTC.

The chain couples TRBV7-9 to TRBJ2-2; 7 bases align to TRBD1. The CDR3 spans 14 residues. The J segment lost 7 bases and the V segment lost 9 bases, leaving 11 bases of the junction unmatched. Germline V gene sequence: CDR1 SEHNR, CDR2 FQNEAQ (reference sequence). The CDR3 protein is CASFRGGAGGELFF. The CDR3 nucleotides are TGTGCCAGTTTTAGAGGGGGCGCAGGCGGGGAGCTGTTTTTT.

The CDR3 loop reads CASSPSRTSQETQYF. Written as DNA, the CDR3 is TGTGCCAGCTCACCTTCCAGGACTAGCCAGGAGACCCAGTACTTC. The rearrangement links TRBV18 to TRBJ2-5; TRBD2 agrees at 8 bases. The CDR3 contains 15 residues. Per germline, CDR1 KGHSH and CDR2 LQKENI. Trimming at V came to 3 bases and at J to 5 bases, leaving 8 bases not matched to a gene.

This chain joins TRBV24-1 and TRBJ1-4; 10 nucleotides agree with TRBD1. Germline V CDR1 and CDR2: KGHDR, SFDVKD. CDR3 length: 15 amino acids. V was clipped by 3 bases and J by 5 bases; unmatched bases: 2. Here the CDR3 reads CATSDEGQGNEKLFF. The CDR3 DNA follows: TGTGCCACCAGTGATGAGGGACAGGGGAATGAAAAACTGTTTTTT.

The chain carries TRBV28 and TRBJ2-1, with D perhaps TRBD2 (6 bases). V lost 2 bases and J lost 6, with 11 bases in between. The CDR3 has 14 amino acids. Germline CDR1 MDHEN, CDR2 SYDVKM. CDR3 coding DNA: TGTGCCAGCAGTTTAGGGGGACTCCCCAATGAGCAGTTCTTC. Protein sequence: CASSLGGLPNEQFF.

Written as DNA, the CDR3 is TGTGCCAGCAACCGGGGGAGAGGGGCCAACGTCCTGACTTTC. It yields the protein CASNRGRGANVLTF. The chain uses TRBV28 and TRBJ2-6, with D possibly matching TRBD2 (6 bases). CDR3 length equals 14 residues. The germline V and J ends were trimmed by 7 bases and 4 bases, with 11 bases remaining between them. Germline CDR1 is MDHEN and CDR2 is SYDVKM.

The V call is TRBV10-3, the J call TRBJ2-1; 9 bases are shared with TRBD2. Per the germline V gene, CDR1 is ENHRY and CDR2 is SYGVKD. The CDR3 runs 16 residues. Germline trimming cut 0 bases from V and 6 bases from J; bases unmatched to any gene: 6. CDR3 sequence: CAISESGSGSGNEQFF. The CDR3 DNA reads as TGTGCCATCAGTGAGTCGGGTAGCGGGAGTGGCAATGAGCAGTTCTTC.

J is TRBJ2-3 and V is TRBV15, with 12 bases identical to TRBD2. Germline V gene data show CDR1 as LNHNV and CDR2 as YYDKDF (reference sequence). This CDR3 has 18 amino acids. Trimming took 0 bases from V and 5 from J; bases not matched to a gene: 9. The CDR3 region is CATSRDKGLAGGRDTQYF. Here the CDR3 DNA reads TGTGCCACCAGCAGAGATAAGGGCCTAGCGGGAGGGCGAGATACGCAGTATTTT.

This sequence joins TRBV9 and TRBJ2-1; a possible D gene is TRBD2 (5 bases). The CDR3 is 14 amino acids. The germline CDR1 and CDR2 sequences are SGDLS and YYNGEE. The V gene lost 0 bases and the J gene lost 4 bases, with 8 bases spanning the gap. As DNA, the CDR3 is TGTGCCAGCAGCGTAGCTGCGGGTTACAATGAGCAGTTCTTC. As protein: CASSVAAGYNEQFF.

The chain links TRBV18 to TRBJ1-2; D might be TRBD1 (5 bases). The germline V gene encodes CDR1 KGHSH and CDR2 LQKENI. The CDR3 totals 15 residues. V dropped 2 bases and J dropped 4 bases, with 14 bases sitting between them. CDR3 region: CASSPEEGRGYGYTF. In DNA, the CDR3 is TGTGCCAGCTCACCAGAGGAGGGACGAGGCTATGGCTACACCTTC.

This clone was detected only once. This chain connects TRBV6-5 to TRBJ1-2; 9 bases are shared with TRBD1. V gave up 5 bases and J gave up 2 bases; unmatched junction bases: 6. This CDR3 spans 15 amino acids. The germline CDR1 and CDR2 sequences are MNHEY and SVGAGI. The CDR3 region is CASSRTGEDNYGYTF. The CDR3 DNA follows: TGTGCCAGCAGTCGGACAGGGGAGGACAACTATGGCTACACCTTC.

This clone appeared once. The rearrangement joins TRBV6-5 to TRBJ1-2, with D possibly being TRBD1 (5 bases). The germline V and J ends were trimmed by 6 bases and 8 bases, with 13 bases remaining between them. From germline, CDR1 is MNHEY and CDR2 SVGAGI. There are 12 residues in the CDR3. The CDR3 bases are TGTGCCAGCAGCCTCAAGCGGGGGGGCTACACCTTC. Protein sequence: CASSLKRGGYTF.